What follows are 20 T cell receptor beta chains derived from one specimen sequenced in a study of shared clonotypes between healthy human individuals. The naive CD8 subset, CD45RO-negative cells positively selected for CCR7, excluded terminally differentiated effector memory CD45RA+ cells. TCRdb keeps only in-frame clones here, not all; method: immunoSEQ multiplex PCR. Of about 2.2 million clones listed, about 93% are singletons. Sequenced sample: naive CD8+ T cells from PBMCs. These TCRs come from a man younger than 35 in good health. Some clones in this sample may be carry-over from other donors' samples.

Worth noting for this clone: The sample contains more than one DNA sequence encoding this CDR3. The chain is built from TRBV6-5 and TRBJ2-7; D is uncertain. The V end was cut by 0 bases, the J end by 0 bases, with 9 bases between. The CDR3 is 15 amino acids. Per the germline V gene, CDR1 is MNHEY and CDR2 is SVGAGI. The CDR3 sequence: CASSYSIGGSYEQYF. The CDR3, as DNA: TGTGCCAGCAGTTACTCGATAGGCGGCTCCTACGAGCAGTACTTC.

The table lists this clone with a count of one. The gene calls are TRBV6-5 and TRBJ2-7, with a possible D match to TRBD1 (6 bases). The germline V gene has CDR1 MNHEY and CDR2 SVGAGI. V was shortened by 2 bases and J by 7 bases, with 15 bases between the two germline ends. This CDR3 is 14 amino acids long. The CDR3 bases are TGTGCCAGCAGTTACGTGACAGGTCCTGGGGAGCAGTACTTC. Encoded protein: CASSYVTGPGEQYF.

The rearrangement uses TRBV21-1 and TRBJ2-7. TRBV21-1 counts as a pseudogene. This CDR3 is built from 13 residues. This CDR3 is CASHKHGSYEQYF. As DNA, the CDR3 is TGTGCCAGCCATAAGCATGGGTCGTACGAGCAGTACTTC.

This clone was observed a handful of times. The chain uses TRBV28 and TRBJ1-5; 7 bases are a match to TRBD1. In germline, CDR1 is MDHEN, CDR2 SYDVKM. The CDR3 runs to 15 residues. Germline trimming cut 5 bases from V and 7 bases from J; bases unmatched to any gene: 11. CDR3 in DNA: TGTGCCAGCAGTCCCACCTGGCAGGGGGACCAGCCCCAGCATTTT. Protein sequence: CASSPTWQGDQPQHF.

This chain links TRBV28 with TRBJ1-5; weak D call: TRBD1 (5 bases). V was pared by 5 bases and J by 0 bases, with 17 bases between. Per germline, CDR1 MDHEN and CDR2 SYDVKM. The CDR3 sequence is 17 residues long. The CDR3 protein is CASSPPSGPLSNQPQHF. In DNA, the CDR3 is TGTGCCAGCAGTCCACCCTCGGGGCCCCTTAGCAATCAGCCCCAGCATTTT.

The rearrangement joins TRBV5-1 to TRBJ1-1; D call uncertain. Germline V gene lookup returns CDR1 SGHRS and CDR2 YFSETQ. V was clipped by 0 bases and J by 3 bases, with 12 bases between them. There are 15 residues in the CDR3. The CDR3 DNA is TGCGCCAGCAGCTTGGGTAGGGTCCGTTACACTGAAGCTTTCTTT. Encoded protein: CASSLGRVRYTEAFF.

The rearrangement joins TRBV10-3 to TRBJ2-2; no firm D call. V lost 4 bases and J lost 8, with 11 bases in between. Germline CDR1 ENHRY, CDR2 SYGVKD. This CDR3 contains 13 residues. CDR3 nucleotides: TGTGCCATCAGTGCTCCTTTACAAGGGGAGCTGTTTTTT. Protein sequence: CAISAPLQGELFF.

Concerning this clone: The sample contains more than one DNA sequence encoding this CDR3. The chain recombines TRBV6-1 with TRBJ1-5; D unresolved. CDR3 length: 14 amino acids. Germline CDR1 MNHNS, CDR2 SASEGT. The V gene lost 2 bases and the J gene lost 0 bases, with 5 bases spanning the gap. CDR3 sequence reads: CASSELGSNQPQHF. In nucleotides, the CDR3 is TGTGCCAGCAGTGAATTGGGTAGCAATCAGCCCCAGCATTTT.

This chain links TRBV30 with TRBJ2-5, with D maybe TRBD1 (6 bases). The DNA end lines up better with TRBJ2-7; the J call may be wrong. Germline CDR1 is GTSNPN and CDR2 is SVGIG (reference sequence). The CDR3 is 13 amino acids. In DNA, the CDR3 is TGTGCCTGGACCGTACAGGGCGGTCACGAGCAGTACTTC. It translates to CAWTVQGGHEQYF.

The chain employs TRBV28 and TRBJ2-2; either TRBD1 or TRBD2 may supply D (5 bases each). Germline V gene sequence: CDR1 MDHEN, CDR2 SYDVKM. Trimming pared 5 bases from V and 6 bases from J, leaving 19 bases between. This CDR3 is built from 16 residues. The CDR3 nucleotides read TGTGCCAGCAGTGACCCCTATGGGACCAACCCCGGGGAGCTGTTTTTT. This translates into CASSDPYGTNPGELFF.

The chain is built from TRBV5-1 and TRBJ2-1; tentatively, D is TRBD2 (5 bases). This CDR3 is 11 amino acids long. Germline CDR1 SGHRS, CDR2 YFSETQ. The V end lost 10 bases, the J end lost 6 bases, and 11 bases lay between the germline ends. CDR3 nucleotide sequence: TGCGCCTCACGGAGCGGCAATGAGCAGTTCTTC. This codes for CASRSGNEQFF.

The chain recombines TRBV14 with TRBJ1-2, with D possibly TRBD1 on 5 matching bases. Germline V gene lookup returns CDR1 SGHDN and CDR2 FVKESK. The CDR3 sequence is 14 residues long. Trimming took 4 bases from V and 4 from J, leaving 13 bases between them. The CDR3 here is CASSRRQNLYGYTF. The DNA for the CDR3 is TGTGCCAGCAGCCGCCGACAGAACCTCTATGGCTACACCTTC. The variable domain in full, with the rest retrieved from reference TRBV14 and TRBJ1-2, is EAGVTQFPSHSVIEKGQTVTLRCDPISGHDNLYWYRRVMGKEIKFLLHFVKESKQDESGMPNNRFLAERTGGTYSTLKVQPAELEDSGVYFCASSRRQNLYGYTFGSGTRLTVV.

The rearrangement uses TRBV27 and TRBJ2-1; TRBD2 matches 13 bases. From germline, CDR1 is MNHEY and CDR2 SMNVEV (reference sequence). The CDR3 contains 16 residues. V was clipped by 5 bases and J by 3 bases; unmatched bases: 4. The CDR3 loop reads CASSRTSGRIYNEQFF. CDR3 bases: TGTGCCAGCAGTAGGACTAGCGGGAGAATCTACAATGAGCAGTTCTTC.

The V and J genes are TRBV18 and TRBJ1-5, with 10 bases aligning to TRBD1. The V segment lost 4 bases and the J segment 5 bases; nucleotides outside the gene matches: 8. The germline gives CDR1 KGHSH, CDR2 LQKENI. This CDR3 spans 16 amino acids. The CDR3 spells CASSRHRDRGDQPQHF. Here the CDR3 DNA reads TGTGCCAGCTCACGCCACCGGGACAGGGGAGATCAGCCCCAGCATTTT.

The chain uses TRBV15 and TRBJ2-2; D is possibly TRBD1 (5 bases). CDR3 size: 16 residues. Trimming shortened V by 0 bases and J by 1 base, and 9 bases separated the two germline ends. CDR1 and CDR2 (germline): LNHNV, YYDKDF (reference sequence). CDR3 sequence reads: CATSRDMGQNTGELFF. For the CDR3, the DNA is TGTGCCACCAGCAGAGATATGGGGCAGAACACCGGGGAGCTGTTTTTT.

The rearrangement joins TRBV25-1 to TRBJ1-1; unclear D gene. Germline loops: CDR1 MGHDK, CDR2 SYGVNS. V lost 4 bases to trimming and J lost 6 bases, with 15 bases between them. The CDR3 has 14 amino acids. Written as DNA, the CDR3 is TGTGCCAGCAGTGGCCCCTTAGGAGCCTCTGAAGCTTTCTTT. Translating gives CASSGPLGASEAFF.

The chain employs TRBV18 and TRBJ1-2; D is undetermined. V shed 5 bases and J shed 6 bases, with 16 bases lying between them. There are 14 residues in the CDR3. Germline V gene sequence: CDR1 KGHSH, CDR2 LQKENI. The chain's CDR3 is CASSSQFEVDGYTF. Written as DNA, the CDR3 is TGTGCCAGCTCATCTCAGTTCGAAGTGGATGGCTACACCTTC.

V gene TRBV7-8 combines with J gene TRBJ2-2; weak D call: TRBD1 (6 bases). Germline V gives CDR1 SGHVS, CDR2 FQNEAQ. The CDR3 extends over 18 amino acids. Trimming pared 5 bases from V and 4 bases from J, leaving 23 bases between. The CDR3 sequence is CASSLYHLQGLGTGELFF. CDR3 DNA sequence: TGTGCCAGCAGCCTTTACCATCTCCAGGGGTTAGGCACCGGGGAGCTGTTTTTT.

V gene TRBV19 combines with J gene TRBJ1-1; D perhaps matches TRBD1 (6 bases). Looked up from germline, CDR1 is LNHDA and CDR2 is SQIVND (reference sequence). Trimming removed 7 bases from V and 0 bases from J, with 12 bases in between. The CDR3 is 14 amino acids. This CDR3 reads CASTLGTMNTEAFF. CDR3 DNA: TGTGCCAGTACCCTGGGGACAATGAACACTGAAGCTTTCTTT.

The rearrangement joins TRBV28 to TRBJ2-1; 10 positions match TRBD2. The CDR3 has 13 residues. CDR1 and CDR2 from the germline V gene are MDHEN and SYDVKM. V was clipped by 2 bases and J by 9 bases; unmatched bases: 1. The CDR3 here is CASSLSGRGEQFF. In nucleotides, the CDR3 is TGTGCCAGCAGTTTAAGCGGGAGGGGTGAGCAGTTCTTC. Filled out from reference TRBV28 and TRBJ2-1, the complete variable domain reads DVKVTQSSRYLVKRTGEKVFLECVQDMDHENMFWYRQDPGLGLRLIYFSYDVKMKEKGDIPEGYSVSREKKERFSLILESASTNQTSMYLCASSLSGRGEQFFGPGTRLTVL.